This TCR beta chain derives from a study of technical replicates of blood from a few donors. Sequenced by immunoSEQ multiplex PCR; TCRdb stores in-frame clones only, minus some. The sample consists of over 60,000 clones, 93% of them appearing once. Looked up from germline, CDR1 is MGHRA and CDR2 is YSYEKL. The CDR3 sequence is 16 residues long. V shed 0 bases, J shed 5 bases, and the junction held 8 bases outside the gene matches. The receptor comes from a human donor in good health. The sample taken for sequencing was T cells isolated from PBMCs. The chain uses TRBV4-1 and TRBJ2-5; TRBD2 matches 8 bases. This CDR3 is CASSQDRTGGRETQYF. The CDR3 DNA sequence: TGCGCCAGCAGCCAAGATAGGACGGGAGGGCGTGAGACCCAGTACTTC.